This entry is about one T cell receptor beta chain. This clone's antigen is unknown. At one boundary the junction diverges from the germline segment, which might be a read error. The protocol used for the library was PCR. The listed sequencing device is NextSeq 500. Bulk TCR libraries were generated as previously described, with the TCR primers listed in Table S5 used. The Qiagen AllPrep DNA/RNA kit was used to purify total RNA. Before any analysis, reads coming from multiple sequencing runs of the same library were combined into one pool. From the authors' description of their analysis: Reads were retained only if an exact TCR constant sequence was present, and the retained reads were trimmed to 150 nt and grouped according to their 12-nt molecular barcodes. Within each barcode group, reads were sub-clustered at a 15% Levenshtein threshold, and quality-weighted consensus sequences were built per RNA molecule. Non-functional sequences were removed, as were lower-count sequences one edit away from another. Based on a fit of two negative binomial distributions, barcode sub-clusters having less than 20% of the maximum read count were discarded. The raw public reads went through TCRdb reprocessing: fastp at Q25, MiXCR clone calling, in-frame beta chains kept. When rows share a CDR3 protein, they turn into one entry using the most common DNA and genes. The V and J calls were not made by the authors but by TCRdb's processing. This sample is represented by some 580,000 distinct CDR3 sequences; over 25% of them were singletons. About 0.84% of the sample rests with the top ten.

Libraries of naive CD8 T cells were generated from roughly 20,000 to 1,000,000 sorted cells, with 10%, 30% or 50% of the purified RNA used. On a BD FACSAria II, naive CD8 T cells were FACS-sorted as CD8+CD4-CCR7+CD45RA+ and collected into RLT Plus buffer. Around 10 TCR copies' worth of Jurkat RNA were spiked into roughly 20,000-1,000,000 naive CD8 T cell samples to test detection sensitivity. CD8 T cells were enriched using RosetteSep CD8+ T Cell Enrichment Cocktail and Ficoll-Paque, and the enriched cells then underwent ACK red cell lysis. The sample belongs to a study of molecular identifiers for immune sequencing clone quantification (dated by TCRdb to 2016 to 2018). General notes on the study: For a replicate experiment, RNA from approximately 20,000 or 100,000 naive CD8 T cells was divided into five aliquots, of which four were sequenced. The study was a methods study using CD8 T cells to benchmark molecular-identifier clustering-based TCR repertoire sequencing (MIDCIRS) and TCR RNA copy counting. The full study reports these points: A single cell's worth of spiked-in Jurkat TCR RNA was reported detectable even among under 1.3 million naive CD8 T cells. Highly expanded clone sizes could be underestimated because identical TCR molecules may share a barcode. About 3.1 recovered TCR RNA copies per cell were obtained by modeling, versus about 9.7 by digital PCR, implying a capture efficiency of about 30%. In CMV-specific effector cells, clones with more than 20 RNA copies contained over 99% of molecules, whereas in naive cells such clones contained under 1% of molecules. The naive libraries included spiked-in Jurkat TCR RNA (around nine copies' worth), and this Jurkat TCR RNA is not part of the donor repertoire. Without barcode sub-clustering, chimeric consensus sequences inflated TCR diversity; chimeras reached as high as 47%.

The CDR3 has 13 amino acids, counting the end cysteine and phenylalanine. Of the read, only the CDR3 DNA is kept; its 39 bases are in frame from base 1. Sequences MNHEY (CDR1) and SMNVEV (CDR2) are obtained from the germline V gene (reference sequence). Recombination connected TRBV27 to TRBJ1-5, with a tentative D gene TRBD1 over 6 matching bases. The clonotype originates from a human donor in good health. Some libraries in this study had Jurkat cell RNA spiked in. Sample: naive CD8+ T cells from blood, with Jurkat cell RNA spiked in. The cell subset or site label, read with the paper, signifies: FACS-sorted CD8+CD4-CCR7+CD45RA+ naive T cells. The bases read TGTGACAGCAGAGACAGGTACGATCAGCCCCAGCATTTT. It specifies CDSRDRYDQPQHF.